The 8 T cell receptor beta chains below come from one sample, sequenced in a study of PD-1 blockade in mismatch repair-deficient tumors. Profiled with immunoSEQ multiplex PCR; TCRdb holds only in-frame clones, not every one. The sample has about 16,000 clones, around 82% seen once. This material consisted of PBMCs, taken before pembrolizumab treatment. The receptors come from an adult with mismatch repair-deficient cancer.

This chain connects TRBV2 to TRBJ2-3, with TRBD2 as a possible D gene (6 bases). The CDR3 contains 14 residues. Deletions cut 7 bases from V and 0 bases from J, with 11 bases between. The germline CDR1 and CDR2 sequences are SNHLY and FYNNEI. CDR3: CASMTGTSTDTQYF. CDR3 DNA: TGTGCCAGCATGACCGGGACTAGCACAGATACGCAGTATTTT.

This chain connects TRBV5-1 to TRBJ1-3; D not resolved. This CDR3 spans 15 amino acids. V dropped 4 bases and J dropped 2 bases, with 13 bases sitting between them. From germline, CDR1 is SGHRS and CDR2 YFSETQ. The CDR3 loop is CASSESVEAGNTIYF. The CDR3, as DNA: TGCGCCAGCAGCGAATCGGTAGAAGCTGGAAACACCATATATTTT.

The V gene is TRBV5-6, the J gene TRBJ1-3; no definite D call. Germline values: CDR1 SGHDT, CDR2 YYEEEE. This CDR3 is 12 amino acids long. Between the trimmed V and J ends, which lost 8 bases and 8 bases, there was a span of 14 bases. The CDR3 sequence is CASGGVADTIYF. The CDR3 region has the DNA TGTGCCAGTGGCGGGGTGGCAGACACCATATATTTT.

The chain joins TRBV5-1 to TRBJ1-1; 12 nucleotides line up with TRBD1. The CDR3 extends over 18 amino acids. After removal of 6 bases from V and 4 bases from J, the junction contained 16 bases not matched to a gene. Germline V gene data show CDR1 as SGHRS and CDR2 as YFSETQ. The CDR3 region has the DNA TGCGCCAGCACCCGACTCCCGGGACAGGGGGCTTTGTTCACTGAAGCTTTCTTT. It yields the protein CASTRLPGQGALFTEAFF.

CDR3 nucleotides: TGTGCCTGGAGTGTACTCGGGAGGGCCACCGGGGAGCTGTTTTTT. This encodes CAWSVLGRATGELFF. The chain recombines TRBV30 with TRBJ2-2, with TRBD2 matching 8 bases. There are 15 residues in the CDR3. With V trimmed by 0 bases and J by 4 bases, 4 bases remained unmatched. From germline, CDR1 is GTSNPN and CDR2 SVGIG (reference sequence).

This rearrangement joins TRBV11-1 to TRBJ2-1, with TRBD2 matching 8 bases. The CDR3 length is 15 residues. Germline V lookup: CDR1 SGHAT, CDR2 FQDESV (reference sequence). Trimming cost V 5 bases and J 7 bases; bases outside gene matches: 10. CDR3 DNA: TGTGCCAGCAGCCCGCCTCTAAGCGGGAGAAATGAGCAGTTCTTC. Protein sequence: CASSPPLSGRNEQFF.

A note on this clone: Other DNA sequences within the sample encode an identical CDR3. The chain uses TRBV6-4 and TRBJ2-3; D call uncertain. Per germline, CDR1 MRHNA and CDR2 SNTAGT. This CDR3 spans 13 amino acids. Trimming pared 2 bases from V and 0 bases from J, leaving 3 bases between. DNA of the CDR3: TGTGCCAGCAGTGACGGCAGCACAGATACGCAGTATTTT. As protein: CASSDGSTDTQYF.

The chain carries TRBV7-3 and TRBJ2-2, with TRBD2 matching 10 bases. The trim removed 3 bases at V and 4 bases at J, leaving 8 bases unmatched. CDR1 is SGHTA and CDR2 is FQGTGA in the germline V gene. The CDR3 runs 17 residues. CDR3 residues: CASSLLPLAGVTGELFF. The DNA of the CDR3 is TGTGCCAGCAGCTTGCTTCCTCTAGCGGGAGTCACCGGGGAGCTGTTTTTT.